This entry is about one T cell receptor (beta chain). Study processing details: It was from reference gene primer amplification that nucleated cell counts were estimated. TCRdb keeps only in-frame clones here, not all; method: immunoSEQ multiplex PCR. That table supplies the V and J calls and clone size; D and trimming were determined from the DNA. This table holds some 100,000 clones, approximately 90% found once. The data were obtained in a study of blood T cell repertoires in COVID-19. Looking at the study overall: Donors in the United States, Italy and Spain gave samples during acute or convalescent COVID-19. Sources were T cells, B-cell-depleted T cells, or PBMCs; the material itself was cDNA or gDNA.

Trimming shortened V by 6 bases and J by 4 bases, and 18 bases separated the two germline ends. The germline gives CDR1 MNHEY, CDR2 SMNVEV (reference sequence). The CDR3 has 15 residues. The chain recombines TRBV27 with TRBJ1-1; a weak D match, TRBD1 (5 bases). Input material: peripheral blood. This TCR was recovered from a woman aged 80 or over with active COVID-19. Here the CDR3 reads CASRKEGRWGTEAFF. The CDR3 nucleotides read TGTGCCAGCAGGAAGGAGGGGCGGTGGGGCACTGAAGCTTTCTTT.